This T cell receptor beta chain was retrieved from a study of lung T cells in sarcoidosis with Löfgren's syndrome. Study overall: Analyses focused on Löfgren's syndrome patients. Study observations and caveats: Multiple Löfgren's syndrome patients reportedly shared TRAV12-1 and TRBV2 CDR3 motifs. Versus controls, Löfgren's syndrome patients reportedly showed TRAV12-1 and TRBV2 as most expanded. Recognition of an unidentified sarcoidosis antigen was only suggested.

V lost 4 bases and J 2 bases, leaving 8 bases between the germline ends. The length of the CDR3 is 12 residues. CDR1 GTSNPN and CDR2 SVGIG come from the germline V gene (reference sequence). TCRdb passed the reads through MiXCR, listing each CDR3 protein once. The table includes several thousand distinct CDR3 sequences, around 21% detected once. With regard to this clonotype: The antigen is not known.

This sequence originates from a human donor with sarcoidosis (Löfgren's syndrome or another form), or a control subject (not recorded which). The sequencing sample was made of CD4+ T cells from bronchoalveolar lavage fluid. The J gene is TRBJ1-1, the V gene TRBV30; possibly TRBD1 for D (5 bases). The CDR3 is CAWMRGNTEAFF. The CDR3 coding sequence is TGTGCCTGGATGAGGGGAAACACTGAAGCTTTCTTT.